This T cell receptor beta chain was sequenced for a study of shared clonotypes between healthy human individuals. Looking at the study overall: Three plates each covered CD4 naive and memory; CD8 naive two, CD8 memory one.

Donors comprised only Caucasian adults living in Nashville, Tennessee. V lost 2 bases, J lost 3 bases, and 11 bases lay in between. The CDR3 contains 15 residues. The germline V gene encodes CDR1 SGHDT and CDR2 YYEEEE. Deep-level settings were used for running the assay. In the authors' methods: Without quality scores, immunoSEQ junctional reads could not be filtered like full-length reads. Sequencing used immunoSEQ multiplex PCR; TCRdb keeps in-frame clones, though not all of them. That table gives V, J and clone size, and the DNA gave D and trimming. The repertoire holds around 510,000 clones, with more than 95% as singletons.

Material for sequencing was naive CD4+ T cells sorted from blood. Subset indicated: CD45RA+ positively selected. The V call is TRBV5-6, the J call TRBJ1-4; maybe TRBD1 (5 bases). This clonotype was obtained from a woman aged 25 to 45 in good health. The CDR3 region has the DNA TGTGCCAGCAGCTTCGGAGGGACGGCTAATGAAAAACTGTTTTTT. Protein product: CASSFGGTANEKLFF.